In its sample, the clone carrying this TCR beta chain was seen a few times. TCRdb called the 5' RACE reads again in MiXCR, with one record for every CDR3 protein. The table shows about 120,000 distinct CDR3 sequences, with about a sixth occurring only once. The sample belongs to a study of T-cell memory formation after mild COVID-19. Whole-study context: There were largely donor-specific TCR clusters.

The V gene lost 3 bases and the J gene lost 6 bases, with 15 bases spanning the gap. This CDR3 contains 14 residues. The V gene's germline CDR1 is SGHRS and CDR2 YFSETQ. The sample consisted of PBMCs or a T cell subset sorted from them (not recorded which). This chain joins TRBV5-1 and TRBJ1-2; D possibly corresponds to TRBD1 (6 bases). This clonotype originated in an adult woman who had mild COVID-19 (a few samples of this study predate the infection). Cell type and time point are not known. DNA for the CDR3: TGCGCCAGCAGCTCCCGACACAGGGTGGATGGCTACACCTTC. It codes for CASSSRHRVDGYTF.